These T cell receptor beta chains were read from a single sample in a study of blood T cell repertoires in COVID-19. TCRdb keeps only in-frame clones here, not all; method: immunoSEQ multiplex PCR. The sample has 250,000 to 350,000 clones; about nine tenths are singletons. The sequencing input was peripheral blood. These TCRs come from a woman between 55 and 75 years old with acute or convalescent COVID-19. Both conserved end residues are part of each CDR3. The D gene is left open where the match is weak. Rows give clone size only sometimes, using once, few, many, or a class for an expanded clone.

size	J	V	D	DNA	CDR3
NA	TRBJ2-7	TRBV6-1	TRBD2	TGTGCCAGCAGTGATGTAGCGGGGTCCTACGAGCAGTACTTC	CASSDVAGSYEQYF
once	TRBJ1-5	TRBV28	NA	TGTGCCAGCAGTTTACTGGCCGGGAACCAGCCCCAGCATTTT	CASSLLAGNQPQHF
NA	TRBJ2-1	TRBV7-2	NA	TGTGCCAGCAGCAAAACACAGGACAATGAGCAGTTCTTC	CASSKTQDNEQFF
NA	TRBJ2-2	TRBV19	TRBD1	TGTGCCAGTAGTACATTTACAGGGGGCGCCGGGGAGCTGTTTTTT	CASSTFTGGAGELFF
NA	TRBJ2-5	TRBV4-3	TRBD2	TGCGCCAGCAGCCAAGGGACTAGCGGGCAAGAGACCCAGTACTTC	CASSQGTSGQETQYF
NA	TRBJ2-7	TRBV28	NA	TGTGCCAGCAGTCCCCCCCCCGGACAGCTATACGAGCAGTACTTC	CASSPPPGQLYEQYF
NA	TRBJ2-1	TRBV5-4	TRBD2	TGTGCCAGCAGCGGCGGGGGGGCCTACAATGAGCAGTTCTTC	CASSGGGAYNEQFF
NA	TRBJ1-6	TRBV12-2	NA	TGTGCAAGTCGCCGACGACCGGGACAATATAATTCACCCCTCCACTTT	CASRRRPGQYNSPLHF
NA	TRBJ1-2	TRBV5-1	TRBD1	TGCGCCAGCAGCTTGGGAGGGGGCGATAACTATGGCTACACCTTC	CASSLGGGDNYGYTF
NA	TRBJ2-1	TRBV4-3	NA	TGCGCCAGCAGCCAAGGGGGCTGGGGACTGGGCAATGAGCAGTTCTTC	CASSQGGWGLGNEQFF
once	TRBJ1-3	TRBV9	NA	TGTGCCAGCAGCGTACGTGCGGGGGGAGGAAACACCATATATTTT	CASSVRAGGGNTIYF
NA	TRBJ2-2	TRBV4-1	NA	TGCGCCAGCAGCCAAGAGCCGGGGAACACCGGGGAGCTGTTTTTT	CASSQEPGNTGELFF
few	TRBJ2-1	TRBV4-1	TRBD1	TGCGCCAGCAGCCAAGATGGGACAGGGTGGAATGAGCAGTTCTTC	CASSQDGTGWNEQFF
NA	TRBJ2-7	TRBV24-1	TRBD2	TGTGCCACCAGTGATTTGAGGACTAGCGGGTTCTACGAGCAGTACTTC	CATSDLRTSGFYEQYF
NA	TRBJ1-6	TRBV7-9	NA	TGTGCCAGCAGCTCGACTAGTAGGTCACCCCTCCACTTT	CASSSTSRSPLHF
NA	TRBJ2-1	TRBV12-3/TRBV12-4	TRBD1	TGTGCCAGCAGTTTAAGGACAGGGGAGTTCTTC	CASSLRTGEFF
NA	TRBJ2-3	TRBV5-1	NA	TGCGCCAGCAGCTCGCTGACTAACACAGATACGCAGTATTTT	CASSSLTNTDTQYF
NA	TRBJ1-5	TRBV2	NA	TGTGCCAGCAGTGAAACCCAGGGTAACAATCAGCCCCAGCATTTT	CASSETQGNNQPQHF
NA	TRBJ2-1	TRBV29-1	NA	TGCAGCGTCGCCCTACTGGACTGGCCACGGAATGAGCAGTTCTTC	CSVALLDWPRNEQFF
NA	TRBJ1-4	TRBV19	NA	TGTGCCAGTAGTATCCAGGGTTCAACTAATGAAAAACTGTTTTTT	CASSIQGSTNEKLFF
NA	TRBJ2-2	TRBV19	NA	TGTGCCAGTAGTAGGCTACAGGGAGACACCGGGGAGCTGTTTTTT	CASSRLQGDTGELFF
NA	TRBJ1-1	TRBV9	TRBD1	TGTGCCAGCAGCCGCGGACAGGGGGCTCCCCCGGCTTTCTTT	CASSRGQGAPPAFF
NA	TRBJ1-1	TRBV19	NA	TGTGCCAGTAGTGCTATGAACACTGAAGCTTTCTTT	CASSAMNTEAFF
NA	TRBJ1-6	TRBV4-2	NA	TGTGCCAGCAGCCAAGATCTAGCGGGGCAAGCTGGTTCACCCCTCCACTTT	CASSQDLAGQAGSPLHF
once	TRBJ2-7	TRBV5-1	TRBD1	TGCGCCAGCTCCCCGAGCCGGGACAGGGGGCGAGAGCAGTACTTC	CASSPSRDRGREQYF
NA	TRBJ1-1	TRBV27	NA	TGTGCCAGCAGTTACAGGGAGAACACTGAAGCTTTCTTT	CASSYRENTEAFF
NA	TRBJ1-2	TRBV29-1	TRBD1	TGCAGCGTTACAGGGGCTAAATATGGCTACACCTTC	CSVTGAKYGYTF
NA	TRBJ2-2	TRBV7-9	TRBD1	TGTGCCAGCAGCTTCGCCGGGACAGGGAACACCGGGGAGCTGTTTTTT	CASSFAGTGNTGELFF
NA	TRBJ2-5	TRBV10-1	TRBD2	TGCGCCAGCAGTGATGCGGGAGATCAAGAGACCCAGTACTTC	CASSDAGDQETQYF
NA	TRBJ1-5	TRBV27	TRBD1	TGTGCCAGCAGTTTATTCGAGGGGGCGAATCAGCCCCAGCATTTT	CASSLFEGANQPQHF